The 8 T cell receptor beta chains presented below share a single source sample, sequenced in a study of early T cells in non-severe SARS-CoV-2 infection. TCRdb re-called the 5' RACE reads with MiXCR, one entry per CDR3 protein. Among roughly 80,000 distinct CDR3 sequences listed, approximately 10% were seen once. Sequenced material: whole blood, taken at baseline. The receptors originated from an adult who was a healthcare worker with PCR-confirmed SARS-CoV-2 infection or an uninfected control (not recorded which).

This clonotype was picked up a small number of times. V usage is TRBV2 and J usage is TRBJ2-1, with D perhaps matching TRBD2 (6 bases). This CDR3 is 15 amino acids long. Trimming pared 7 bases from V and 3 bases from J, leaving 16 bases between. CDR1 and CDR2 (germline): SNHLY, FYNNEI. CDR3 sequence (DNA): TGTGCCAGCAAGGCGGGGTCGGACCACTACAATGAGCAGTTCTTC. This encodes CASKAGSDHYNEQFF.

This clonotype was observed a handful of times. The rearrangement uses TRBV10-2 and TRBJ2-1, with 8 bases fitting TRBD1. With V trimmed by 5 bases and J by 7 bases, 7 bases remained unmatched. From germline, CDR1 is WSHSY and CDR2 SAAADI. There are 14 residues in the CDR3. The CDR3 coding sequence is TGCGCCAGCAGTACAAGACAGGGGTTTAATGAGCAGTTCTTC. Translating gives CASSTRQGFNEQFF.

This clonotype was observed at least ten times. V usage is TRBV5-1 and J usage is TRBJ2-7; 7 nucleotides match TRBD1. Germline V CDR1 and CDR2: SGHRS, YFSETQ. The J segment lost 4 bases and the V segment lost 3 bases, leaving 4 bases of the junction unmatched. The CDR3 extends over 13 amino acids. The CDR3 region is CASSSRQGYEQYF. The CDR3 nucleotides are TGCGCCAGCAGCTCACGACAGGGTTACGAGCAGTACTTC.

The chain combines TRBV29-1 with TRBJ2-3; no clear D gene. The CDR3 has 12 amino acids. Germline CDR1 reads SQVTM; CDR2 reads ANQGSEA. The germline V and J ends were trimmed by 2 bases and 6 bases, with 9 bases remaining between them. In DNA form, the CDR3 reads TGCAGCGTTGAAAAAGCAGATGATACGCAGTATTTT. Translated, it gives CSVEKADDTQYF.

This chain joins TRBV18 and TRBJ2-7; D gene ambiguous. Germline-derived CDR1 and CDR2 are KGHSH and LQKENI. V dropped 7 bases and J dropped 0 bases, with 10 bases sitting between them. This CDR3 spans 13 amino acids. The CDR3, as DNA: TGTGCCAGCTTACCGGGCGACTCCTACGAGCAGTACTTC. It encodes CASLPGDSYEQYF.

This clonotype was detected ten times or more. The rearrangement joins TRBV6-4 to TRBJ2-1; no reliable D call. Germline assignment: CDR1 MRHNA and CDR2 SNTAGT. The germline V and J ends were trimmed by 2 bases and 5 bases, with 7 bases remaining between them. The CDR3 sequence is 13 residues long. The CDR3 spells CASSDGLNNEQFF. In DNA, the CDR3 is TGTGCCAGCAGTGACGGGCTAAACAATGAGCAGTTCTTC.

In its sample, this clonotype was seen a few times. The rearrangement links TRBV5-5 to TRBJ2-7; D gene uncertain. Germline CDR1 reads SGHKS; CDR2 reads YYEKEE (reference sequence). The germline V and J ends were trimmed by 4 bases and 2 bases, with 13 bases remaining between them. CDR3 length equals 14 residues. The DNA of the CDR3 is TGTGCCAGCAGCCCCGGACCGCCGGCCTACGAGCAGTACTTC. Translated: CASSPGPPAYEQYF.

V usage is TRBV9 and J usage is TRBJ1-6; the D is unclear. The CDR3 is 16 residues long. Trimming removed 2 bases from V and 6 bases from J, with 15 bases in between. The germline gives CDR1 SGDLS, CDR2 YYNGEE. The CDR3 coding sequence is TGTGCCAGCAGCGTTGTCGACGCCGTCGGTAATTCACCCCTCCACTTT. Translation gives CASSVVDAVGNSPLHF. The variable domain in full, with the rest retrieved from reference TRBV9 and TRBJ1-6, is DSGVTQTPKHLITATGQRVTLRCSPRSGDLSVYWYQQSLDQGLQFLIQYYNGEERAKGNILERFSAQQFPDLHSELNLSSLELGDSALYFCASSVVDAVGNSPLHFGNGTRLTVT.